The 10 T cell receptor beta chains below come from one sample, sequenced in a study of T cell responses to AZD1222 COVID-19 vaccine. Using immunoSEQ multiplex PCR, the repertoire was profiled, and TCRdb retains in-frame clones only, with some absent. The sample has over 95,000 clones; around nine tenths are singletons. Sequencing used peripheral blood, obtained on day 0 of AZD1222 vaccination. The receptor source for this set is an adult in good health.

This clone was counted only a few times. The chain links TRBV28 to TRBJ1-1, with 11 bases fitting TRBD1. CDR3 length: 15 residues. Unmatched junction bases numbered 7, after V lost 4 bases and J lost 6 bases. CDR1 is MDHEN and CDR2 is SYDVKM in the germline V gene. The CDR3: CASSSDGQGASEAFF. For the CDR3, the DNA is TGTGCCAGCAGTTCAGATGGACAGGGGGCCTCTGAAGCTTTCTTT.

A word on this clone: Because it lacks the conserved phenylalanine or tryptophan at the end, this CDR3 is likely a read error. The DNA is omitted, as the CDR3 cannot be located on it reliably, and the CDR3 follows TCRdb's listing. The chain employs TRBV5-6 and TRBJ2-2; TRBD1 is taken as the D call from the table, unchecked against the DNA. The germline gives CDR1 SGHDT, CDR2 YYEEEE. Counting both end residues, the CDR3 totals 8 amino acids. The CDR3 protein is CASSPGDR.

The chain employs TRBV9 and TRBJ2-6; the D is unclear. Germline CDR1 SGDLS, CDR2 YYNGEE. This CDR3 is built from 15 residues. V was shortened by 1 base and J by 4 bases, with 9 bases between the two germline ends. In nucleotides, the CDR3 is TGTGCCAGCAGCGTACGAAGGGTAGGGGCCAACGTCCTGACTTTC. It yields the protein CASSVRRVGANVLTF.

The genes are TRBV28 and TRBJ1-4; possible D gene TRBD1, 5 bases. The CDR3 contains 12 residues. Germline loops: CDR1 MDHEN, CDR2 SYDVKM. The V end was cut by 7 bases, the J end by 7 bases, with 10 bases between. CDR3 protein: CASKPGTEKLFF. The CDR3 DNA reads TGTGCCAGCAAACCAGGGACTGAAAAACTGTTTTTT.

About this clone: The same CDR3 is also encoded by other DNA sequences in this sample. The CDR3 DNA is TGCGCCAGCAGCTTGGACGGGACTAGCAATCAGCCCCAGCATTTT. Amino acid sequence: CASSLDGTSNQPQHF. The rearrangement uses TRBV5-1 and TRBJ1-5; weak D call: TRBD1 (5 bases). Germline assignment: CDR1 SGHRS and CDR2 YFSETQ. Between the trimmed V and J ends, which lost 0 bases and 0 bases, there was a span of 7 bases. The CDR3 covers 15 residues.

This chain links TRBV12-3 or TRBV12-4 with TRBJ2-2; D unresolved. V was pared by 6 bases and J by 6 bases, with 11 bases between. The CDR3 contains 13 residues. This CDR3 reads CASSYSDPGELFF. In DNA, the CDR3 is TGTGCCAGCAGCTACAGCGACCCCGGGGAGCTGTTTTTT.

The gene calls are TRBV28 and TRBJ1-2, with D unclear. The CDR3 totals 14 residues. V dropped 6 bases and J dropped 4 bases, with 15 bases sitting between them. Germline lookup yields CDR1 MDHEN and CDR2 SYDVKM. As DNA, the CDR3 is TGTGCCAGCAGCATTGTGACGCAGGCCTATGGCTACACCTTC. Translating gives CASSIVTQAYGYTF.

V is TRBV6-5 and J is TRBJ1-4, with 10 bases that match TRBD1. With 7 bases clipped from V and 8 bases from J, the junction kept 7 bases outside the gene matches. Germline V gene data show CDR1 as MNHEY and CDR2 as SVGAGI. This CDR3 has 14 amino acids. Here the CDR3 reads CASKGTGAFEKLFF. The CDR3 coding sequence is TGTGCCAGCAAGGGGACAGGGGCCTTCGAAAAACTGTTTTTT.

Only a few counts were recorded for this clone. The gene calls are TRBV11-2 and TRBJ2-5; D may be TRBD2 (5 bases). CDR1 and CDR2 (germline): SGHAT, FQNNGV. The germline V and J ends were trimmed by 5 bases and 2 bases, with 15 bases remaining between them. CDR3 length equals 15 residues. The CDR3 coding sequence is TGTGCCAGCAGCCCTAGGAGGACGGTACAAGAGACCCAGTACTTC. Protein: CASSPRRTVQETQYF.

The chain uses TRBV5-5 and TRBJ1-3, with unresolved D. This CDR3 has 13 amino acids. Trimming pared 0 bases from V and 7 bases from J, leaving 8 bases between. Germline-derived CDR1 and CDR2 are SGHKS and YYEKEE (reference sequence). CDR3 DNA sequence: TGTGCCAGCAGCTTGGCCATTTTCAACACCATATATTTT. This translates into CASSLAIFNTIYF.